One sample yielded the 5 T cell receptor beta chains listed below, sequenced in a study of cytomegalovirus exposure and HLA in healthy donors. PCR employed 60 Vbeta and 13 Jbeta primers. Generated by immunoSEQ multiplex PCR, the TCRdb table keeps only in-frame clones and is missing some. The sample gives 150,000 to 200,000 clones, around 77% of which show up once; under 2.5% is in the top ten. The sequenced sample was PBMCs. The receptors come from a man between 60 and 75 years old in good health and CMV-seronegative.

The chain recombines TRBV28 with TRBJ1-5; D ambiguous. The CDR3 totals 14 residues. V was trimmed by 3 bases and J by 7 bases, leaving 13 bases between them. Germline V gives CDR1 MDHEN, CDR2 SYDVKM. CDR3 DNA sequence: TGTGCCAGCAGTTTTCTAGAGGGAAACCAGCCCCAGCATTTT. Translation gives CASSFLEGNQPQHF.

The chain is built from TRBV9 and TRBJ2-3, with 8 positions matching TRBD2. Germline CDR1 reads SGDLS; CDR2 reads YYNGEE. The ends lost 4 bases at V and 0 bases at J; junction bases unmatched: 7. This CDR3 comprises 16 residues. CDR3 region: CASSPFSGTSTDTQYF. The CDR3 coding sequence is TGTGCCAGCAGCCCCTTTAGCGGGACTAGCACAGATACGCAGTATTTT.

This chain links TRBV7-9 with TRBJ2-1; 8 nucleotides match TRBD2. The CDR3 is 15 residues long. Germline V gene data show CDR1 as SEHNR and CDR2 as FQNEAQ (reference sequence). The ends lost 5 bases at V and 6 bases at J; junction bases unmatched: 9. In DNA, the CDR3 is TGTGCCAGCAGCACACGTAGCGGGGCACCCAATGAGCAGTTCTTC. Translating gives CASSTRSGAPNEQFF.

Concerning this clone: Sequence at one end of the junction differs from germline and may be a read error. The chain is built from TRBV5-1 and TRBJ1-2; 8 bases align to TRBD1. The length of the CDR3 is 14 residues. The germline V gene encodes CDR1 SGHRS and CDR2 YFSETQ. CDR3 amino acids: CASSPTGETYGYPF. The CDR3 DNA sequence: TGCGCCAGCAGCCCGACAGGGGAGACCTATGGCTACCCCTTC.

The chain employs TRBV6-1 and TRBJ2-1, with 11 bases identical to TRBD2. Germline CDR1 reads MNHNS; CDR2 reads SASEGT. There are 14 residues in the CDR3. Trimming took 11 bases from V and 14 from J; bases not matched to a gene: 17. CDR3 DNA: TGTGCCGTCTACAAACAGACTAGCGGGGTAGCAAAGTTCTTC. It codes for CAVYKQTSGVAKFF.